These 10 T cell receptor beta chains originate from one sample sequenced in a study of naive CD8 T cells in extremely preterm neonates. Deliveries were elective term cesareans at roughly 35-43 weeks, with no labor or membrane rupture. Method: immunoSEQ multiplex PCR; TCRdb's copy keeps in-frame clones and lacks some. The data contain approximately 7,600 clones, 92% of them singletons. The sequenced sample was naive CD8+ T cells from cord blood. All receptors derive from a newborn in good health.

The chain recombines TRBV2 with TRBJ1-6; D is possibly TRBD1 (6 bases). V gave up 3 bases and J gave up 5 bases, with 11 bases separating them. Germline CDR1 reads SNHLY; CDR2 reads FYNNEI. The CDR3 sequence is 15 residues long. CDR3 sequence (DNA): TGTGCCAGCAGTGAGGGCAGGGGCCATAATTCACCCCTCCACTTT. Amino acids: CASSEGRGHNSPLHF.

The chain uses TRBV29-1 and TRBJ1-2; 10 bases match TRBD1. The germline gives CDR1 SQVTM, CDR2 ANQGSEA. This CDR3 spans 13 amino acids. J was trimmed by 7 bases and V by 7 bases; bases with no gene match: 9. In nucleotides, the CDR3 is TGCAGCGCCCATCCGGGACAGGGGTTTGGCTACACCTTC. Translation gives CSAHPGQGFGYTF.

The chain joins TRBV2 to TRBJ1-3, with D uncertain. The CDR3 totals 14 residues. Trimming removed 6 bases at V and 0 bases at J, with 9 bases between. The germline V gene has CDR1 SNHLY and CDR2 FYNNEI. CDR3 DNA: TGTGCCAGCAGGGCCCCCAGCTCTGGAAACACCATATATTTT. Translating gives CASRAPSSGNTIYF.

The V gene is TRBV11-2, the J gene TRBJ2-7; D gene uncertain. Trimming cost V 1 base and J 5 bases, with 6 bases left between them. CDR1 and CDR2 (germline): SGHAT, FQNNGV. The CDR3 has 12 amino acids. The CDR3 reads CASSLGFDEQYF. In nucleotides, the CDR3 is TGTGCCAGCAGCTTAGGTTTCGACGAGCAGTACTTC.

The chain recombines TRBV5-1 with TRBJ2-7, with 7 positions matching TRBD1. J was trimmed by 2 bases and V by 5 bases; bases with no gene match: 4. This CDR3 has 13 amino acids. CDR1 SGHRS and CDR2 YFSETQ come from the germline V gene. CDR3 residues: CASRRTGAYEQYF. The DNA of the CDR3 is TGCGCCAGCAGAAGGACAGGAGCCTACGAGCAGTACTTC.

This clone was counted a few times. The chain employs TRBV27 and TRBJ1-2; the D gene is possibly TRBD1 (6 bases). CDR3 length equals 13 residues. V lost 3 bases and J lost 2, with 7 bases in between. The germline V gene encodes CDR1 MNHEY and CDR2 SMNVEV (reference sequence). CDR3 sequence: CASSFTGNYGYTF. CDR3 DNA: TGTGCCAGCAGTTTCACAGGGAACTATGGCTACACCTTC.

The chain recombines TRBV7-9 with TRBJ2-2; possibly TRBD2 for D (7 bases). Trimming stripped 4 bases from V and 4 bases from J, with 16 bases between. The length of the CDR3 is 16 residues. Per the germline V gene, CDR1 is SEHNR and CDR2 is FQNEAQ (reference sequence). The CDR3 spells CASSYPGGRGTGELFF. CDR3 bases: TGTGCCAGCAGCTACCCCGGGGGGCGGGGCACCGGGGAGCTGTTTTTT.

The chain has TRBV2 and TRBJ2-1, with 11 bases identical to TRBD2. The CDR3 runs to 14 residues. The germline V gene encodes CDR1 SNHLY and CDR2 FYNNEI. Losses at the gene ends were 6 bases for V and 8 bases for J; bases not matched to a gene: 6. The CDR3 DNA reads TGTGCCAGCAGACTAGCGGGAGCTCTGGATGAGCAGTTCTTC. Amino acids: CASRLAGALDEQFF.

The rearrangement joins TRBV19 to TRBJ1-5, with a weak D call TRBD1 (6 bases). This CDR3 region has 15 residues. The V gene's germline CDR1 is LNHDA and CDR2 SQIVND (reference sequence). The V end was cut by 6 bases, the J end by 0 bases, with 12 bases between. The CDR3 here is CASSPGASSNQPQHF. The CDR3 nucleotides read TGTGCCAGTAGCCCAGGGGCTTCTAGCAATCAGCCCCAGCATTTT. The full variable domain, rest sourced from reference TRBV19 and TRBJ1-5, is DGGITQSPKYLFRKEGQNVTLSCEQNLNHDAMYWYRQDPGQGLRLIYYSQIVNDFQKGDIAEGYSVSREKKESFPLTVTSAQKNPTAFYLCASSPGASSNQPQHFGDGTRLSIL.

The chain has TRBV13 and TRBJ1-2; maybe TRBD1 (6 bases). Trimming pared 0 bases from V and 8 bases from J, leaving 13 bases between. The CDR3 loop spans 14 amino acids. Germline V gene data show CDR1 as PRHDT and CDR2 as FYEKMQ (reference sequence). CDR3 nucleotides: TGTGCCAGCAGCTTAGGGACAGGCCCGGGGGGCTACACCTTC. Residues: CASSLGTGPGGYTF.